This record looks at one TCR beta chain sequence and its context. This specimen comes from a study of human T cells and chemical hapten exposure. Across the study: How much TCR each sample yielded varied, mostly because pooled library volumes differed slightly.

Time point specified: patch test 1, 2 weeks after DPC sensitization. The treatment is: therapeutic diphenylcyclopropenone sensitization with weekly scalp DPC. CDR1 MNHEY and CDR2 SMNVEV come from the germline V gene (reference sequence). The CDR3 runs to 19 residues. V dropped 6 bases and J dropped 2; count of bases not matched to a gene: 14. TCRdb reanalysed the RACE reads using MiXCR and keeps one entry per CDR3 protein. The repertoire holds some 180,000 distinct CDR3 sequences, with about a fifth as singletons. This chain links TRBV27 with TRBJ2-6; 9 bases line up with TRBD1. This receptor was taken from a woman in her forties or fifties with alopecia areata. Some clones in this sample may be carry-over from other donors' samples. The sample was whole blood, taken in connection with sensitization to the hapten diphenylcyclopropenone (DPC). The CDR3 coding sequence is TGTGCCAGCAGGACCTACTCGGGGACAGGGAGGGCTGGGGCCAACGTCCTGACTTTC. As protein: CASRTYSGTGRAGANVLTF.